These 28 T cell receptor beta chains share one sample of origin, sequenced in a study of human T cells and chemical hapten exposure. Time point reported: patch test 1, 2 weeks after DPC sensitization. The treatment here: therapeutic diphenylcyclopropenone sensitization with weekly scalp DPC. TCRdb re-derived calls from the RACE reads in MiXCR, one entry per CDR3 protein. The sample has a few hundred thousand distinct CDR3 sequences, more than 4.5% seen once; the top ten hold about 2.2%. The sample here was whole blood, taken in connection with sensitization to the hapten diphenylcyclopropenone (DPC). Receptors originate from a woman aged 50 to 60 with alopecia areata. Some clones in this sample may be carry-over from other donors' samples.

This clonotype appeared many times. The V call is TRBV27, the J call TRBJ2-3; 14 bases are a match to TRBD2. This CDR3 spans 17 amino acids. In germline, CDR1 is MNHEY, CDR2 SMNVEV (reference sequence). Losses at the gene ends were 4 bases for V and 2 bases for J; bases not matched to a gene: 5. This chain's CDR3 is CASSSRTSGRPTDTQYF. The DNA of the CDR3 is TGTGCCAGCAGTTCAAGGACTAGCGGGAGGCCCACAGATACGCAGTATTTT.

This clonotype has a handful of counts. The J gene is TRBJ2-5, the V gene TRBV24-1; 8 nucleotides match TRBD1. The CDR3 is 16 residues long. The ends lost 4 bases at V and 3 bases at J; junction bases unmatched: 9. The germline gives CDR1 KGHDR, CDR2 SFDVKD. DNA of the CDR3: TGTGCCACCAGTGACACCGGGACAGGAGAGAAAGAGACCCAGTACTTC. Amino acids: CATSDTGTGEKETQYF.

The chain combines TRBV9 with TRBJ2-7, with 11 bases aligning to TRBD2. Germline lookup yields CDR1 SGDLS and CDR2 YYNGEE. J lost 2 bases, V lost 4 bases, and 5 bases had no gene match. The CDR3 totals 15 residues. DNA for the CDR3: TGTGCCAGCAGCCCAACTAGCGGGAGTACCTACGAGCAGTACTTC. This encodes CASSPTSGSTYEQYF.

This clonotype was observed at least ten times. This sequence joins TRBV6-1 and TRBJ1-5; no clear D. The V and J ends lost 1 base and 7 bases respectively, with 20 bases between them. Germline loops: CDR1 MNHNS, CDR2 SASEGT. The CDR3 loop spans 17 amino acids. This chain's CDR3 is CASSEGLDGRGYQPQHF. CDR3 DNA sequence: TGTGCCAGCAGTGAAGGTTTGGACGGGCGGGGATACCAGCCCCAGCATTTT.

V is TRBV27 and J is TRBJ1-2, with D tentatively TRBD1 (6 bases). There are 14 residues in the CDR3. The germline gives CDR1 MNHEY, CDR2 SMNVEV (reference sequence). V dropped 4 bases and J dropped 4 bases, with 13 bases sitting between them. The CDR3, as DNA: TGTGCCAGCAGTTCGCGAGGGGGGGGCTATGGCTACACCTTC. Amino acid sequence: CASSSRGGGYGYTF.

Many counts were recorded for this clonotype. V gene TRBV12-3 or TRBV12-4 combines with J gene TRBJ2-7; tentative D call: TRBD1 (6 bases). V dropped 2 bases and J dropped 3 bases, with 11 bases sitting between them. The CDR3 extends over 14 amino acids. CDR3 protein: CASSLKGTIYEQYF. CDR3 DNA: TGTGCCAGCAGTTTAAAGGGGACAATCTACGAGCAGTACTTC.

This clonotype was seen many times. The chain employs TRBV4-1 and TRBJ2-2, with 8 bases lining up with TRBD2. Trimming at V came to 4 bases and at J to 5 bases, leaving 12 bases not matched to a gene. CDR3 length equals 17 residues. Looked up from germline, CDR1 is MGHRA and CDR2 is YSYEKL. The CDR3 DNA sequence: TGCGCCAGCAGCCTCCATCTTATAGCGGGGACTACCGGGGAGCTGTTTTTT. This translates into CASSLHLIAGTTGELFF.

This clonotype occurred many times. The genes are TRBV4-3 and TRBJ2-7, with D hard to call. This CDR3 region has 18 residues. The germline V and J ends were trimmed by 2 bases and 0 bases, with 20 bases remaining between them. The germline gives CDR1 LGHNA, CDR2 YSLEER. CDR3 DNA: TGCGCCAGCAGCCAACGCCACAAGCGTCCGATCCACTCCTACGAGCAGTACTTC. This sequence encodes CASSQRHKRPIHSYEQYF.

This chain joins TRBV19 and TRBJ1-2; D might be TRBD1 (5 bases). Germline V lookup: CDR1 LNHDA, CDR2 SQIVND (reference sequence). The CDR3 extends over 12 amino acids. The V and J ends lost 10 bases and 3 bases respectively, with 12 bases between them. The CDR3 DNA sequence: TGTGCCACCTCTCCAGGGTACTATGGCTACACCTTC. This encodes CATSPGYYGYTF. Complete variable domain (other parts from reference TRBV19 and TRBJ1-2): DGGITQSPKYLFRKEGQNVTLSCEQNLNHDAMYWYRQDPGQGLRLIYYSQIVNDFQKGDIAEGYSVSREKKESFPLTVTSAQKNPTAFYLCATSPGYYGYTFGSGTRLTVV.

The sample holds many counts of this clonotype. V is TRBV6-1 and J is TRBJ1-5; D is unclear. Germline V CDR1 and CDR2: MNHNS, SASEGT. Trimming pared 3 bases from V and 9 bases from J, leaving 6 bases between. The CDR3 runs to 11 residues. As DNA, the CDR3 is TGTGCCAGCAGTGAGTGGGGGCCCCAGCATTTT. Protein product: CASSEWGPQHF.

This clonotype occurred many times. The rearrangement joins TRBV10-3 to TRBJ2-2; D may be TRBD1 (5 bases). Germline V lookup: CDR1 ENHRY, CDR2 SYGVKD. The CDR3 has 13 residues. V was trimmed by 8 bases and J by 1 base, leaving 8 bases between them. CDR3 in DNA: TGTGCCATCTTAACAGGGAACACCGGGGAGCTGTTTTTT. Its protein is CAILTGNTGELFF.

This chain uses TRBV3-1 with TRBJ2-7, with D perhaps TRBD2 (5 bases). The CDR3 spans 15 residues. The germline V and J ends were trimmed by 1 base and 3 bases, with 13 bases remaining between them. Looked up from germline, CDR1 is LGHDT and CDR2 is YNNKEL (reference sequence). In DNA form, the CDR3 reads TGTGCCAGCAGCCAAGCTCAGGACTCTTTCTACGAGCAGTACTTC. It specifies CASSQAQDSFYEQYF.

This clonotype was recorded many times. J is TRBJ1-5 and V is TRBV12-3 or TRBV12-4; 7 nucleotides agree with TRBD1. This CDR3 is built from 19 residues. After removal of 4 bases from V and 3 bases from J, the junction contained 18 bases not matched to a gene. CDR3 sequence (DNA): TGTGCCAGCAGTTCCGGGGACCGACAGGGTACTAGGACCAATCAGCCCCAGCATTTT. This gives the protein CASSSGDRQGTRTNQPQHF.

V usage is TRBV13 and J usage is TRBJ1-2; tentative D call: TRBD1 (5 bases). V lost 5 bases to trimming and J lost 6 bases, with 13 bases between them. Germline CDR1 PRHDT, CDR2 FYEKMQ (reference sequence). This CDR3 spans 13 amino acids. CDR3 in amino acids: CASSPGRGHGYTF. The DNA of the CDR3 is TGTGCCAGCAGCCCTGGAAGGGGCCATGGCTACACCTTC.

At least ten counts were recorded for this clonotype. The chain joins TRBV28 to TRBJ2-7, with 10 bases that match TRBD1. The junction had 15 bases not matched to a gene; V was cut back by 5 bases and J by 5 bases. CDR1 MDHEN and CDR2 SYDVKM come from the germline V gene. CDR3 length equals 17 residues. In DNA, the CDR3 is TGTGCCAGCAGTCTCCCGCGACAGGGGGCGCCTGCCCACGAGCAGTACTTC. It encodes CASSLPRQGAPAHEQYF.

This clonotype has a count of ten or more. The rearrangement links TRBV2 to TRBJ1-6; possible D gene TRBD1, 5 bases. This CDR3 comprises 13 residues. V was shortened by 2 bases and J by 10 bases, with 9 bases between the two germline ends. CDR1 SNHLY and CDR2 FYNNEI come from the germline V gene. This CDR3 reads CASSEWRGSPLHF. The CDR3 DNA follows: TGTGCCAGCAGTGAATGGAGGGGCTCACCCCTCCACTTT.

This clonotype was observed at least ten times. This sequence joins TRBV5-1 and TRBJ1-6; a possible D gene is TRBD1 (5 bases). Germline-derived CDR1 and CDR2 are SGHRS and YFSETQ. V was trimmed by 2 bases and J by 8 bases, leaving 11 bases between them. The CDR3 length is 14 residues. The DNA of the CDR3 is TGCGCCAGCAGCTTCTCGGGGGACTATTCACCCCTCCACTTT. This encodes CASSFSGDYSPLHF.

This clonotype was counted at least ten times. The gene calls are TRBV6-2 or TRBV6-3 and TRBJ2-1, with D hard to call. The CDR3 extends over 14 amino acids. CDR1 and CDR2 (germline): MNHEY, SVGEGT. V was cut by 1 base and J by 9 bases, with 13 bases left in between. CDR3 amino acids: CASSYFHAAFEQFF. For the CDR3, the DNA is TGTGCCAGCAGTTACTTCCACGCGGCGTTTGAGCAGTTCTTC.

In its sample, this clonotype was seen many times. V usage is TRBV29-1 and J usage is TRBJ2-3; 7 bases map to TRBD2. The CDR3 is 13 amino acids. Germline V lookup: CDR1 SQVTM, CDR2 ANQGSEA. The J segment lost 0 bases and the V segment lost 8 bases, leaving 5 bases of the junction unmatched. The DNA for the CDR3 is TGCAGCACGGGGGGTTTAAGCACAGATACGCAGTATTTT. Translating gives CSTGGLSTDTQYF.

This clonotype showed up many times. The chain joins TRBV9 to TRBJ2-1; 14 nucleotides agree with TRBD2. Trimming took 3 bases from V and 6 from J; bases not matched to a gene: 5. This CDR3 has 16 residues. The V gene's germline CDR1 is SGDLS and CDR2 YYNGEE. CDR3 nucleotide sequence: TGTGCCAGCAGCGACTCGACTAGCGGGAGGGGCAATGAGCAGTTCTTC. It yields the protein CASSDSTSGRGNEQFF.

The genes are TRBV2 and TRBJ1-1; no clear D. Trimming took off 4 bases at V and 4 bases at J, with 13 bases between the two ends. The CDR3 is 14 residues long. Germline V CDR1 and CDR2: SNHLY, FYNNEI. The CDR3 DNA reads as TGTGCCAGCAGTGTGGGCGGGGAGGGCACTGAAGCTTTCTTT. Encoded protein: CASSVGGEGTEAFF.

This clonotype was seen only a few times. The chain has TRBV7-2 and TRBJ1-2, with D possibly being TRBD1 (5 bases). V was cut by 1 base and J by 1 base, with 10 bases left in between. CDR1 is SGHTA and CDR2 is FQGNSA in the germline V gene. This CDR3 is built from 15 residues. The CDR3 coding sequence is TGTGCCAGCAGCTTAGTAGGGGCAAATAACTATGGCTACACCTTC. It codes for CASSLVGANNYGYTF.

This clonotype was counted many times. The rearrangement links TRBV29-1 to TRBJ2-3, with a possible D match to TRBD2 (5 bases). The germline V gene encodes CDR1 SQVTM and CDR2 ANQGSEA. V lost 8 bases and J 3 bases, leaving 12 bases between the germline ends. The CDR3 contains 12 residues. The CDR3 here is CSLKRTTDTQYF. In DNA, the CDR3 is TGCAGCCTAAAAAGGACTACAGATACGCAGTATTTT.

This clonotype showed up just a few times. CDR3 region: CASSVGGALGSTDTQYF. CDR3 bases: TGTGCCAGCAGTGTAGGGGGCGCCCTTGGTAGCACAGATACGCAGTATTTT. The chain has TRBV27 and TRBJ2-3, with 7 bases lining up with TRBD1. Germline values: CDR1 MNHEY, CDR2 SMNVEV (reference sequence). V dropped 5 bases and J dropped 0; count of bases not matched to a gene: 11. The CDR3 loop spans 17 amino acids.

In its sample, this clonotype was seen many times. V and J are TRBV12-3 or TRBV12-4 and TRBJ2-1, with D possibly being TRBD1 or TRBD2 (6 bases each). CDR3 size: 14 residues. The ends were cut back, 10 bases at V and 2 bases at J, with 15 bases in the middle. CDR3 protein: CATLPGATYNEQFF. The CDR3 nucleotides are TGTGCCACCTTACCGGGGGCCACCTACAATGAGCAGTTCTTC.

This clonotype has at least ten counts. The V call is TRBV25-1, the J call TRBJ1-6; D possibly corresponds to TRBD1 (5 bases). Trimming removed 4 bases from V and 8 bases from J, with 15 bases in between. The CDR3 runs 15 residues. The germline V gene encodes CDR1 MGHDK and CDR2 SYGVNS. The CDR3 sequence is CASSARQGADSPLHF. The CDR3 nucleotides read TGTGCCAGCAGTGCGCGTCAGGGCGCGGATTCACCCCTCCACTTT. Complete variable domain (other parts from reference TRBV25-1 and TRBJ1-6): EADIYQTPRYLVIGTGKKITLECSQTMGHDKMYWYQQDPGMELHLIHYSYGVNSTEKGDLSSESTVSRIRTEHFPLTLESARPSHTSQYLCASSARQGADSPLHFGNGTRLTVT.

At least ten counts were recorded for this clonotype. The chain has TRBV28 and TRBJ1-5; 8 bases match TRBD1. The CDR3 totals 15 residues. The ends lost 5 bases at V and 2 bases at J; junction bases unmatched: 5. The germline gives CDR1 MDHEN, CDR2 SYDVKM. CDR3 in DNA: TGTGCCAGCAGTCGGGGACAGGAGGGCAATCAGCCCCAGCATTTT. Protein: CASSRGQEGNQPQHF.

This clonotype was counted between two and nine times. This CDR3 reads CSARPDRTEAFF. In nucleotides, the CDR3 is TGCAGTGCTAGACCAGACCGCACTGAAGCTTTCTTT. The chain combines TRBV20-1 with TRBJ1-1; D gene ambiguous. V was cut by 2 bases and J by 4 bases, with 8 bases left in between. The germline V gene encodes CDR1 DFQATT and CDR2 SNEGSKA (reference sequence). This CDR3 region has 12 residues.